These 20 T cell receptor beta chains share one sample of origin, sequenced in a study of long-term antiretroviral therapy in people with HIV. With survey level as its setting, the immunoSEQ assay was v3.0. Generated by immunoSEQ multiplex PCR, the TCRdb table keeps only in-frame clones and is missing some. The profile shows approximately 24,000 clones, 82% of them singletons. This specimen was unsorted PBMCs, taken 1.1 years before starting antiretroviral therapy. These receptor sequences come from a woman in her twenties or thirties with HIV.

CDR3 nucleotide sequence: TGTGCCAGTAGGGGGACGAGCTCTGGGGCCAACGTCCTGACTTTC. Protein product: CASRGTSSGANVLTF. The J gene is TRBJ2-6, the V gene TRBV19; D could derive from TRBD1 or TRBD2 (5 bases each). The germline CDR1 and CDR2 sequences are LNHDA and SQIVND (reference sequence). Trimming shortened V by 6 bases and J by 0 bases, and 9 bases separated the two germline ends. CDR3 length: 15 residues.

The chain combines TRBV2 with TRBJ2-1; tentative D call: TRBD1 (5 bases). Germline V gives CDR1 SNHLY, CDR2 FYNNEI. CDR3 length: 15 amino acids. V lost 3 bases and J 8 bases, leaving 17 bases between the germline ends. CDR3 amino acids: CASSDAARQGHEQFF. The CDR3 DNA reads TGTGCCAGCAGTGATGCTGCCCGCCAGGGCCATGAGCAGTTCTTC.

The genes are TRBV5-5 and TRBJ1-1; 10 nucleotides line up with TRBD1. CDR3 length equals 15 residues. From germline, CDR1 is SGHKS and CDR2 YYEKEE (reference sequence). Trimming removed 3 bases from V and 5 bases from J; junction bases left unmatched: 7. The CDR3 bases are TGTGCCAGCAGCTCGACAGGGGGCGGGAAAACTGAAGCTTTCTTT. It encodes CASSSTGGGKTEAFF.

In this sample, this clone turned up a few times. The gene calls are TRBV4-1 and TRBJ1-1, with D unresolved. Germline V lookup: CDR1 MGHRA, CDR2 YSYEKL. The CDR3 consists of 13 residues. The V end was cut by 2 bases, the J end by 4 bases, with 8 bases between. The CDR3 DNA is TGCGCCAGCAGCCAACAAGACATCACTGAAGCTTTCTTT. Translating it yields CASSQQDITEAFF.

The chain couples TRBV29-1 to TRBJ1-2, with D uncertain. The V end was cut by 0 bases, the J end by 7 bases, with 6 bases between. Germline V CDR1 and CDR2: SQVTM, ANQGSEA. The CDR3 sequence is 11 residues long. As DNA, the CDR3 is TGCAGCGTTGAAGAACGTGCTGGCTACACCTTC. It yields the protein CSVEERAGYTF.

This chain joins TRBV11-2 and TRBJ1-3; the D gene is possibly TRBD1 (6 bases). From germline, CDR1 is SGHAT and CDR2 FQNNGV. Trimming pared 5 bases from V and 4 bases from J, leaving 21 bases between. CDR3 length: 17 residues. This CDR3 reads CASSAGGPRGSGNTIYF. The CDR3 DNA reads as TGTGCCAGCAGCGCTGGGGGCCCCAGGGGATCGGGAAACACCATATATTTT.

This chain links TRBV5-6 with TRBJ2-2; D remains unclear. Germline CDR1 is SGHDT and CDR2 is YYEEEE. The CDR3 extends over 14 amino acids. V was clipped by 3 bases and J by 1 base, with 7 bases between them. The CDR3, as DNA: TGTGCCAGCAGCTCGGCAGGGAACACCGGGGAGCTGTTTTTT. This encodes CASSSAGNTGELFF. The whole variable domain, filled in from reference TRBV5-6 and TRBJ2-2, reads DAGVTQSPTHLIKTRGQQVTLRCSPKSGHDTVSWYQQALGQGPQFIFQYYEEEERQRGNFPDRFSGHQFPNYSSELNVNALLLGDSALYLCASSSAGNTGELFFGEGSRLTVL.

On this clone itself: The junction departs from the called germline gene at one end, perhaps through a read error. The DNA of the CDR3 is TGTGCCAGCAGTGGGCAAGACAGGCACTTCTTC. It is translated as CASSGQDRHFF. The genes are TRBV2 and TRBJ1-2; the D gene is possibly TRBD1 (6 bases). Germline assignment: CDR1 SNHLY and CDR2 FYNNEI. The CDR3 length is 11 residues.

The rearrangement joins TRBV10-1 to TRBJ2-7; the D is unclear. The V end was cut by 2 bases, the J end by 0 bases, with 11 bases between. This CDR3 comprises 15 residues. Germline loops: CDR1 WNHNN, CDR2 SYGVQD (reference sequence). CDR3 DNA: TGCGCCAGCAGTGAGGCAGCAACGATCTCCTACGAGCAGTACGTC. The encoded protein is CASSEAATISYEQYV.

The chain carries TRBV5-1 and TRBJ2-7; TRBD2 matches 9 bases. The ends lost 3 bases at V and 3 bases at J; junction bases unmatched: 13. CDR3 length: 17 residues. Germline CDR1 is SGHRS and CDR2 is YFSETQ. CDR3 sequence (DNA): TGCGCCAGCAGCTCCGTCGTGTTGGCTAGCGGGGTCTACGAGCAGTACTTC. It yields the protein CASSSVVLASGVYEQYF.

This chain joins TRBV6-5 and TRBJ2-5; 12 bases agree with TRBD2. This CDR3 has 16 amino acids. The germline V gene has CDR1 MNHEY and CDR2 SVGAGI. V lost 0 bases, J lost 1 base, and 0 bases stayed unmatched. The CDR3 nucleotides read TGTGCCAGCAGTTACTCGACTAGCGGGGGCCAAGAGACCCAGTACTTC. Encoded protein: CASSYSTSGGQETQYF.

This CDR3 reads CASSATGSSYEQYF. The CDR3, as DNA: TGTGCCAGCAGCGCGACGGGTAGCTCCTACGAGCAGTACTTC. The chain recombines TRBV9 with TRBJ2-7, with D unresolved. The CDR3 sequence is 14 residues long. V gave up 3 bases and J gave up 0 bases, with 10 bases separating them. Germline V gene sequence: CDR1 SGDLS, CDR2 YYNGEE.

The gene calls are TRBV30 and TRBJ1-2; TRBD1 matches 7 bases. Germline lookup yields CDR1 GTSNPN and CDR2 SVGIG (reference sequence). CDR3 size: 14 residues. With V trimmed by 8 bases and J by 8 bases, 17 bases remained unmatched. CDR3 protein: CARWRQQGLGGYTF. CDR3 nucleotide sequence: TGTGCCCGGTGGCGTCAACAGGGGCTCGGAGGCTACACCTTC.

Only one count was recorded for this clone. The chain joins TRBV5-1 to TRBJ2-1; D unclear. The CDR3 contains 15 residues. V dropped 0 bases and J dropped 8 bases, with 15 bases sitting between them. Germline V gene lookup returns CDR1 SGHRS and CDR2 YFSETQ. DNA of the CDR3: TGCGCCAGCAGCTTGGAAGTCAGCATACGGGATGAGCAGTTCTTC. Translation gives CASSLEVSIRDEQFF.

In this sample, this clone turned up a few times. The V gene is TRBV9, the J gene TRBJ2-4; D possibly uses TRBD1 or TRBD2 (5 bases each). The CDR3 contains 16 residues. Germline V gene lookup returns CDR1 SGDLS and CDR2 YYNGEE. Trimming stripped 3 bases from V and 0 bases from J, with 13 bases between. CDR3 coding DNA: TGTGCCAGCAGCGGGGGGACGGACCTAGCCAAAAACATTCAGTACTTC. Translating it yields CASSGGTDLAKNIQYF.

The V gene is TRBV30, the J gene TRBJ1-6; no clear D gene. The CDR3 is made up of 11 amino acids. Between the trimmed V and J ends, which lost 0 bases and 14 bases, there was a span of 8 bases. The germline V gene encodes CDR1 GTSNPN and CDR2 SVGIG (reference sequence). Written as DNA, the CDR3 is TGTGCCTGGAGTGTAGGAGAGTCCCTCCACTTT. Protein: CAWSVGESLHF. Using reference TRBV30 and TRBJ1-6 for the parts outside the CDR3, the full variable domain is SQTIHQWPATLVQPVGSPLSLECTVEGTSNPNLYWYRQAAGRGLQLLFYSVGIGQISSEVPQNLSASRPQDRQFILSSKKLLLSDSGFYLCAWSVGESLHFGNGTRLTVT.

V usage is TRBV7-8 and J usage is TRBJ2-7; 8 bases map to TRBD1. The CDR3 is made up of 15 amino acids. In germline, CDR1 is SGHVS, CDR2 FQNEAQ. J gave up 6 bases and V 2 bases, and 9 bases lay outside the gene matches. CDR3 sequence reads: CASSLSDRGSSEQYV. CDR3 coding DNA: TGTGCCAGCAGCTTATCCGACAGGGGAAGTAGCGAGCAGTACGTC.

This chain joins TRBV21-1 and TRBJ2-7; TRBD1 is the table's D call and was not checked against the DNA. TRBV21-1 is noted as a pseudogene. The CDR3 is 14 amino acids. The DNA of the CDR3 is TGTGCCAGCAGCAAATGGTGGGCGCCCTACGAGCAGTACGTC. Its translation is CASSKWWAPYEQYV.

The chain is built from TRBV18 and TRBJ2-3; unclear D gene. Trimming removed 6 bases from V and 4 bases from J, with 11 bases in between. Germline lookup yields CDR1 KGHSH and CDR2 LQKENI. CDR3 size: 13 residues. DNA of the CDR3: TGTGCCAGCTCCCTCTCACACTCAGATACGCAGTATTTT. Translating it yields CASSLSHSDTQYF.

The chain uses TRBV19 and TRBJ2-7, with 8 bases matching TRBD1. Germline CDR1 LNHDA, CDR2 SQIVND (reference sequence). The V and J ends lost 6 bases and 2 bases, in that order; junction bases with no gene match: 9. This CDR3 comprises 15 residues. CDR3 in DNA: TGTGCCAGTAGCCAGGGGGCAGGGGATACCTACGAGCAGTACGTC. Its translation: CASSQGAGDTYEQYV.